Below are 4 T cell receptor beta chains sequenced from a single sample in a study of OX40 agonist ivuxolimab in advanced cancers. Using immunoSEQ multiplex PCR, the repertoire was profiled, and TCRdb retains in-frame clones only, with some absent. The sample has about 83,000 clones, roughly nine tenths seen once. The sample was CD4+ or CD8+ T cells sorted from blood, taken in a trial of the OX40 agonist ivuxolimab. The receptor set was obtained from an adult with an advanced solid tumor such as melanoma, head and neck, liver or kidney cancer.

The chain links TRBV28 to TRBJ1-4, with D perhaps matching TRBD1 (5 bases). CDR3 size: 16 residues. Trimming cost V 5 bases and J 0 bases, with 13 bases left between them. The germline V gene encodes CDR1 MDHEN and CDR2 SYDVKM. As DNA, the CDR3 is TGTGCCAGCAGTCCTGACAGTTTTACAACTAATGAAAAACTGTTTTTT. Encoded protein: CASSPDSFTTNEKLFF.

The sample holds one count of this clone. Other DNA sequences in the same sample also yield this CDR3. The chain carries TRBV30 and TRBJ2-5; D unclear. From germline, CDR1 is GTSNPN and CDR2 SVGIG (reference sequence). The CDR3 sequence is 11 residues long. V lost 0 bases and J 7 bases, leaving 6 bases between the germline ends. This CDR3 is CAWSVVGTQYF. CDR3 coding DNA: TGTGCCTGGAGTGTAGTGGGGACCCAGTACTTC.

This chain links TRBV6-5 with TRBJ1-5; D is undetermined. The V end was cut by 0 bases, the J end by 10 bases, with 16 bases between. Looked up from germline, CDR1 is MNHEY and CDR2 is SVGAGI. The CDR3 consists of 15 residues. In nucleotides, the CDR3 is TGTGCCAGCAGTTACTCGAACCCGAGGGAGTATCCCCAGCATTTT. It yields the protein CASSYSNPREYPQHF.

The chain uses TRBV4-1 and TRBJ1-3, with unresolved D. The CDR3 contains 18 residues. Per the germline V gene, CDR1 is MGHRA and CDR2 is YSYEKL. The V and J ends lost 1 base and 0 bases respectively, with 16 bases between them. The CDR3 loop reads CASSQGAVTFPSGNTIYF. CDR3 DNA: TGCGCCAGCAGCCAAGGGGCCGTGACCTTTCCCTCTGGAAACACCATATATTTT.